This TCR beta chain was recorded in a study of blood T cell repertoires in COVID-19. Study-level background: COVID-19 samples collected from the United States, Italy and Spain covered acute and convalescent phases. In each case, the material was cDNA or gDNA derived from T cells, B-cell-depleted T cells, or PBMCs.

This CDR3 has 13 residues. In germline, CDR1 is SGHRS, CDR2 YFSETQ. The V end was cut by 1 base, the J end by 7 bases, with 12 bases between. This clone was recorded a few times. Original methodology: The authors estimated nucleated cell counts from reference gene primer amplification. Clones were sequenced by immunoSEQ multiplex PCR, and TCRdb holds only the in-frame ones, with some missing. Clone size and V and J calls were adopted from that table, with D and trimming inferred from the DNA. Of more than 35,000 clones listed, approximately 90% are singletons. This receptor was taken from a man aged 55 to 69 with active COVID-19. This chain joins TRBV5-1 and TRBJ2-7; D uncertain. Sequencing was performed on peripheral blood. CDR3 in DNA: TGCGCCAGCAGCTTGTCCCCGAGCAGGGAGCAGTACTTC. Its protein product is CASSLSPSREQYF.